These 11 T cell receptor beta chains share one sample of origin, sequenced in a study of molecular identifiers for immune sequencing clone quantification. TCRdb redid the calling of the PCR reads with MiXCR, one entry per CDR3 protein. The data show 600,000 to 650,000 distinct CDR3 sequences, just under 20% seen once. The sample comprised naive CD8+ T cells from blood, with Jurkat cell RNA spiked in. Described subset: FACS-sorted CD8+CD4-CCR7+CD45RA+ naive T cells. Receptor source: a human donor in good health. Some libraries in this study had Jurkat cell RNA spiked in.

In its sample, this clonotype was seen many times. Here the CDR3 DNA reads TGCGCCAGCAGCTACACCGGGACGGACTACTACGAGCAGTACTTC. Its translation: CASSYTGTDYYEQYF. V usage is TRBV5-1 and J usage is TRBJ2-7, with D possibly matching TRBD2 (6 bases). Trimming left V 3 bases short and J 3 bases short, with 16 bases between. Germline-derived CDR1 and CDR2 are SGHRS and YFSETQ. CDR3 length: 15 amino acids. Together with reference TRBV5-1 and TRBJ2-7, the CDR3 gives the full variable domain: KAGVTQTPRYLIKTRGQQVTLSCSPISGHRSVSWYQQTPGQGLQFLFEYFSETQRNKGNFPGRFSGRQFSNSRSEMNVSTLELGDSALYLCASSYTGTDYYEQYFGPGTRLTVT.

In its sample, this clonotype was seen many times. This chain's CDR3 is CASQLTLTNEKLFF. The CDR3 bases are TGTGCCAGCCAGCTTACCCTCACTAATGAAAAACTGTTTTTT. The chain links TRBV6-6 to TRBJ1-4; D not certain. The germline V gene encodes CDR1 MNHNY and CDR2 SVGAGI (reference sequence). This CDR3 comprises 14 residues. With 8 bases removed from V and 2 bases from J, the gap between germline ends came to 12 bases.

With regard to this clonotype: A read error may be the cause here, since a much bigger clone is one base away. This chain links TRBV5-3 with TRBJ2-7; D tentatively fits TRBD1 or TRBD2 (5 bases each). TRBV5-3 is an open reading frame whose function is uncertain. CDR3 length: 15 residues. CDR3 DNA sequence: TGTGCCAGCAGCTGGGTACCGGGACGGGTTGACGAGCAGTACTTC. Amino acids: CASSWVPGRVDEQYF.

Points on this clonotype: At one end the junction does not follow the germline gene, possibly because of a read error. The CDR3 sequence: CASSSGLAVSYEQYF. The CDR3 DNA follows: TGTGCTAGCAGCAGCGGACTAGCGGTCTCCTACGAGCAGTACTTC. V and J are TRBV7-7 and TRBJ2-7; TRBD2 agrees at 10 bases. This CDR3 region has 15 residues. Germline-derived CDR1 and CDR2 are SSHAT and FNYEAQ (reference sequence).

This clonotype was counted at least ten times. The rearrangement uses TRBV29-1 and TRBJ2-5; 8 nucleotides match TRBD1. Looked up from germline, CDR1 is SQVTM and CDR2 is ANQGSEA. The CDR3 consists of 18 residues. The trim removed 6 bases at V and 0 bases at J, leaving 18 bases unmatched. The CDR3 region has the DNA TGCAGCGTAGCTGGACAGGGCGTCCTCGGAAACTACCAAGAGACCCAGTACTTC. It codes for CSVAGQGVLGNYQETQYF. The variable domain in full, with the rest retrieved from reference TRBV29-1 and TRBJ2-5, is SAVISQKPSRDICQRGTSLTIQCQVDSQVTMMFWYRQQPGQSLTLIATANQGSEATYESGFVIDKFPISRPNLTFSTLTVSNMSPEDSSIYLCSVAGQGVLGNYQETQYFGPGTRLLVL.

A remark on this clonotype: A read error may explain this, as a much larger clone is one base away. The rearrangement joins TRBV10-3 to TRBJ2-7; D gene uncertain. This CDR3 has 11 amino acids. The V gene's germline CDR1 is ENHRY and CDR2 SYGVKD. V was shortened by 4 bases and J by 5 bases, with 6 bases between the two germline ends. CDR3 bases: TGTGCCATCAGTGCCAGTGACGAGCAGTACTTC. Amino acids: CAISASDEQYF.

Concerning this clonotype: The junction and the germline gene differ at one end; a read error may be behind it. V is TRBV19 and J is TRBJ2-1, with a possible D match to TRBD2 (5 bases). Per the germline V gene, CDR1 is LNHDA and CDR2 is SQIVND (reference sequence). The CDR3 loop spans 15 amino acids. The CDR3 nucleotides read TGTGCCAGTAGTATCGGAACCAGTGACTACAATGGGCAGTTCTTC. This translates into CASSIGTSDYNGQFF.

Concerning this clonotype itself: This may arise from a read error, as a much more abundant clone is one base away. This CDR3 fails to terminate in the conserved phenylalanine or tryptophan, so it likely reflects a read error. J is TRBJ2-5 and V is TRBV28; D remains unclear. Trimming left V 5 bases short and J 1 base short, with 8 bases between. The CDR3 is 13 amino acids. Germline V gene sequence: CDR1 MDHEN, CDR2 SYDVKM. The CDR3 loop reads CASSGTLQETQYS. The CDR3 DNA reads as TGTGCCAGCAGTGGTACCCTCCAAGAGACCCAGTACTCC.

This clonotype has a handful of counts. The genes are TRBV19 and TRBJ2-5; D not resolved. The CDR3 consists of 15 residues. The germline CDR1 and CDR2 sequences are LNHDA and SQIVND (reference sequence). Trimming pared 1 base from V and 5 bases from J, leaving 14 bases between. The CDR3 here is CASSIGSRGGETQYF. As DNA, the CDR3 is TGTGCCAGTAGTATAGGTTCTAGAGGTGGCGAGACCCAGTACTTC.

A word on this clonotype: This sequence may be a read error, since a much larger clone differs from it by one base. This chain uses TRBV2 with TRBJ2-5; 10 bases are shared with TRBD1. CDR1 and CDR2 (germline): SNHLY, FYNNEI. The CDR3 extends over 15 amino acids. The CDR3 region is CASGDWDRGLETQYF. Written as DNA, the CDR3 is TGTGCCAGCGGTGACTGGGACAGGGGTCTCGAGACCCAGTACTTC. The full variable domain, its missing parts supplied by reference TRBV2 and TRBJ2-5, is EPEVTQTPSHQVTQMGQEVILRCVPISNHLYFYWYRQILGQKVEFLVSFYNNEISEKSEIFDDQFSVERPDGSNFTLKIRSTKLEDSAMYFCASGDWDRGLETQYFGPGTRLLVL.

The genes are TRBV20-1 and TRBJ2-3; TRBD2 might be the D (5 bases). Germline lookup yields CDR1 DFQATT and CDR2 SNEGSKA (reference sequence). V dropped 1 base and J dropped 2 bases, with 25 bases sitting between them. The CDR3 spans 19 residues. The CDR3 protein is CSARGALAQDITITDTQYF. For the CDR3, the DNA is TGCAGTGCTAGAGGCGCCTTAGCGCAAGATATCACTATCACAGATACGCAGTATTTT.